This TCR beta chain was obtained from a study of T cells in tuberculosis. Using immunoSEQ multiplex PCR, the repertoire was profiled, and TCRdb retains in-frame clones only, with some absent. The sample includes 88,000 or so clones, approximately 91% of them seen just once. Thawed, overnight-rested PBMC were stained with GMM-loaded CD1B tetramer, viability dye and anti-CD3, then sorted. C32 glucose monomycolate from Rhodococcus equi was loaded onto the CD1B tetramers. CD14-expressing monocytes were removed from PBMC before cryopreservation and sorting. The CDR3 spans 13 residues. Germline V gene sequence: CDR1 MNHEY, CDR2 SMNVEV (reference sequence). V dropped 7 bases and J dropped 7 bases, with 13 bases sitting between them.

The sample comprised CD1b-GMM tetramer-negative cells sorted from PBMCs. The clonotype originates from an adult woman with latent tuberculosis. The rearrangement links TRBV27 to TRBJ2-2; possible D gene TRBD2, 5 bases. CDR3 region: CASNPLRGGELFF. CDR3 nucleotides: TGTGCCAGCAACCCCCTTCGGGGCGGGGAGCTGTTTTTT.